Listed here are 19 T cell receptor beta chains from one sample, sequenced in a study of cytomegalovirus exposure and HLA in healthy donors. Amplification used 60 Vbeta primers and 13 Jbeta primers. Clones were read by immunoSEQ multiplex PCR, and TCRdb kept only the in-frame ones, dropping some. Of about 280,000 clones detected, 70% to 90% appear once; the ten largest clones hold less than 2.5%. Sequenced: PBMCs. These receptors all stem from a young woman in good health and CMV-seronegative.

The V and J genes are TRBV5-6 and TRBJ2-1; no definite D call. The V gene's germline CDR1 is SGHDT and CDR2 YYEEEE. The CDR3 sequence is 11 residues long. V lost 3 bases to trimming and J lost 8 bases, with 6 bases between them. CDR3 amino acids: CASSYTDEQFF. The CDR3 bases are TGTGCCAGCAGCTACACCGATGAGCAGTTCTTC.

The chain joins TRBV9 to TRBJ1-4, with 9 positions matching TRBD1. This CDR3 has 15 amino acids. V dropped 0 bases and J dropped 8; count of bases not matched to a gene: 5. Germline V gives CDR1 SGDLS, CDR2 YYNGEE. CDR3 DNA: TGTGCCAGCAGCGTAGCTGTGGGACAGGGAGAAAAACTGTTTTTT. Translated, it gives CASSVAVGQGEKLFF.

This sequence joins TRBV5-1 and TRBJ2-3, with D possibly matching TRBD1 (6 bases). V dropped 4 bases and J dropped 3 bases, with 12 bases sitting between them. Germline CDR1 reads SGHRS; CDR2 reads YFSETQ. This CDR3 spans 14 amino acids. This CDR3 is CASSGGQLTDTQYF. The DNA of the CDR3 is TGCGCCAGCAGCGGAGGACAGTTAACAGATACGCAGTATTTT.

The V call is TRBV9, the J call TRBJ1-6; TRBD1 is a possible D gene (6 bases). CDR3 length: 15 amino acids. The germline V gene encodes CDR1 SGDLS and CDR2 YYNGEE. Trimming removed 2 bases from V and 9 bases from J, with 15 bases in between. CDR3 sequence (DNA): TGTGCCAGCAGCGTGGAGGCGGGGGCAAGTTCACCCCTCCACTTT. Amino acids: CASSVEAGASSPLHF. Based on the CDR3 plus reference TRBV9 and TRBJ1-6, the full variable domain is DSGVTQTPKHLITATGQRVTLRCSPRSGDLSVYWYQQSLDQGLQFLIQYYNGEERAKGNILERFSAQQFPDLHSELNLSSLELGDSALYFCASSVEAGASSPLHFGNGTRLTVT.

DNA for the CDR3: TGTGCCAGCAGCCCGGGGGTAGGGACCTACGAGCAGTACTTC. This translates into CASSPGVGTYEQYF. This chain joins TRBV4-2 and TRBJ2-7, with D possibly matching TRBD2 (6 bases). Looked up from germline, CDR1 is LGHNA and CDR2 is YNFKEQ. Trimming removed 4 bases from V and 2 bases from J, with 12 bases in between. CDR3 length: 14 residues.

This clone was counted a few times. The chain recombines TRBV7-7 with TRBJ1-1, with D possibly being TRBD1 (5 bases). The CDR3 consists of 15 residues. CDR1 and CDR2 from the germline V gene are SSHAT and FNYEAQ (reference sequence). V was cut by 5 bases and J by 5 bases, with 18 bases left in between. The CDR3 loop is CASSPWGETVTEAFF. As DNA, the CDR3 is TGTGCCAGCAGCCCGTGGGGGGAAACTGTTACTGAAGCTTTCTTT.

The genes are TRBV15 and TRBJ2-7; 11 bases are shared with TRBD2. Germline CDR1 is LNHNV and CDR2 is YYDKDF (reference sequence). Unmatched junction bases numbered 16, after V lost 1 base and J lost 2 bases. The length of the CDR3 is 20 residues. DNA of the CDR3: TGTGCCACCAGCAGAGTCGTGGGACAGCCGGGACTAGCGGCGGCCTACGAGCAGTACTTC. Translation gives CATSRVVGQPGLAAAYEQYF.

V is TRBV29-1 and J is TRBJ1-1, with D perhaps TRBD1 (6 bases). CDR3 size: 19 residues. In germline, CDR1 is SQVTM, CDR2 ANQGSEA. V was trimmed by 1 base and J by 0 bases, leaving 24 bases between them. The CDR3 region has the DNA TGCAGCGTTGAAGGATATGGTGGGGGCAGAAATTTTATGAACACTGAAGCTTTCTTT. It translates to CSVEGYGGGRNFMNTEAFF.

This sequence joins TRBV10-3 and TRBJ2-2, with a tentative D call TRBD1 (5 bases). CDR1 and CDR2 from the germline V gene are ENHRY and SYGVKD. Trimming stripped 2 bases from V and 0 bases from J, with 10 bases between. The CDR3 length is 16 residues. The CDR3 DNA reads TGTGCCATCAGTGAGAGGCCAGGGACGAACACCGGGGAGCTGTTTTTT. This encodes CAISERPGTNTGELFF.

The gene calls are TRBV5-6 and TRBJ1-6; TRBD1 matches at 8 bases. The CDR3 has 14 amino acids. Germline assignment: CDR1 SGHDT and CDR2 YYEEEE. V lost 4 bases, J lost 7 bases, and 4 bases stayed unmatched. Here the CDR3 reads CASSLTGDNSPLHF. The DNA for the CDR3 is TGTGCCAGCAGCCTGACAGGGGACAATTCACCCCTCCACTTT. The entire variable domain, with the rest obtained from reference TRBV5-6 and TRBJ1-6, is as follows: DAGVTQSPTHLIKTRGQQVTLRCSPKSGHDTVSWYQQALGQGPQFIFQYYEEEERQRGNFPDRFSGHQFPNYSSELNVNALLLGDSALYLCASSLTGDNSPLHFGNGTRLTVT.

The chain uses TRBV30 and TRBJ1-1, with 7 bases matching TRBD1. The CDR3 length is 12 residues. The V gene end was trimmed by 1 base and the J gene end by 5 bases; junction bases not matched to a gene: 1. Per germline, CDR1 GTSNPN and CDR2 SVGIG (reference sequence). Here the CDR3 DNA reads TGTGCCTGGAGTGACAGGGGTACTGAAGCTTTCTTT. Translated: CAWSDRGTEAFF.

The chain is built from TRBV11-2 and TRBJ1-4, with D possibly TRBD1 on 5 matching bases. V lost 5 bases to trimming and J lost 4 bases, with 11 bases between them. From germline, CDR1 is SGHAT and CDR2 FQNNGV. The CDR3 loop spans 14 amino acids. CDR3 bases: TGTGCCAGCAGCCACAGAAGGGGTAATGAAAAACTGTTTTTT. Its translation: CASSHRRGNEKLFF. The variable domain in full, completed from reference TRBV11-2 and TRBJ1-4, reads EAGVAQSPRYKIIEKRQSVAFWCNPISGHATLYWYQQILGQGPKLLIQFQNNGVVDDSQLPKDRFSAERLKGVDSTLKIQPAKLEDSAVYLCASSHRRGNEKLFFGSGTQLSVL.

This chain joins TRBV2 and TRBJ1-2, with 7 bases fitting TRBD1. The germline CDR1 and CDR2 sequences are SNHLY and FYNNEI. V lost 6 bases, J lost 0 bases, and 4 bases stayed unmatched. The CDR3 spans 14 residues. In DNA, the CDR3 is TGTGCCAGCAGGACAGGGCTGGCTAACTATGGCTACACCTTC. Amino acid sequence: CASRTGLANYGYTF.

The count of this clone is one. The rearrangement joins TRBV5-6 to TRBJ1-5; D uncertain. The germline CDR1 and CDR2 sequences are SGHDT and YYEEEE. This CDR3 has 12 residues. V lost 1 base to trimming and J lost 6 bases, with 5 bases between them. Here the CDR3 reads CASSLYSQPQHF. CDR3 DNA: TGTGCCAGCAGCTTGTACAGTCAGCCCCAGCATTTT. The variable domain in full, completed from reference TRBV5-6 and TRBJ1-5, reads DAGVTQSPTHLIKTRGQQVTLRCSPKSGHDTVSWYQQALGQGPQFIFQYYEEEERQRGNFPDRFSGHQFPNYSSELNVNALLLGDSALYLCASSLYSQPQHFGDGTRLSIL.

The chain has TRBV9 and TRBJ1-1; D might be TRBD1 (5 bases). The CDR3 has 15 residues. Trimming shortened V by 4 bases and J by 1 base, and 14 bases separated the two germline ends. Germline V lookup: CDR1 SGDLS, CDR2 YYNGEE. The CDR3 bases are TGTGCCAGCAGCCTGGGGGGTGCCGGGAACACTGAAGCTTTCTTT. This translates into CASSLGGAGNTEAFF.

With regard to this clone: The junction departs from the called germline gene at one end, perhaps through a read error. The CDR3 sequence: CSSSSGQFYGYTF. CDR3 DNA sequence: TGTTCCAGCAGCTCGGGACAGTTCTATGGCTACACCTTC. V is TRBV7-9 and J is TRBJ1-2; the match to TRBD1 covers 7 bases. This CDR3 contains 13 residues. Germline CDR1 is SEHNR and CDR2 is FQNEAQ (reference sequence).

The chain uses TRBV2 and TRBJ2-1, with D maybe TRBD1 (6 bases). Germline V gives CDR1 SNHLY, CDR2 FYNNEI. The CDR3 extends over 15 amino acids. V was trimmed by 0 bases and J by 6 bases, leaving 12 bases between them. The CDR3 DNA reads TGTGCCAGCAGTGAAGCGGGGGCTATCCGCAATGAGCAGTTCTTC. It encodes CASSEAGAIRNEQFF.

The chain joins TRBV13 to TRBJ1-3; possible D gene TRBD1, 6 bases. Trimming took 4 bases from V and 0 from J, leaving 10 bases between them. The CDR3 is 15 residues long. Germline V gene lookup returns CDR1 PRHDT and CDR2 FYEKMQ (reference sequence). The CDR3 loop reads CASSSDRHSGNTIYF. CDR3 nucleotide sequence: TGTGCCAGCAGCTCCGACAGGCACTCTGGAAACACCATATATTTT.

The CDR3 is CASSLDLRVGGTQYF. The CDR3 DNA sequence: TGTGCCAGCAGCTTAGATCTACGTGTAGGCGGGACCCAGTACTTC. This chain uses TRBV7-3 with TRBJ2-5; D not resolved. Germline CDR1 reads SGHTA; CDR2 reads FQGTGA. V was shortened by 2 bases and J by 7 bases, with 17 bases between the two germline ends. CDR3 length: 15 amino acids.